Listed below are T cell receptor beta chains from one sample, sequenced in a study of synovial regulatory T cells in juvenile arthritis. TCRdb keeps only in-frame clones here, not all; method: immunoSEQ multiplex PCR. The data show 9,500 to 10,000 clones, and the top ten clones hold approximately 0.77%. The material sequenced was Treg cells from blood. Receptors originate from a donor aged 2 to 35 with juvenile idiopathic arthritis. CDR3s include the opening cysteine and the closing phenylalanine or tryptophan. Not every row has a clone size; where given, it reads once, few, many or a size class.

clone_size | j_call | v_call | cdr3_aa
. | TRBJ2-7 | TRBV6-5 | CASSYFGGISYEQYF
. | TRBJ1-4 | TRBV7-9 | CASSLIAQQTTEKLFF
. | TRBJ1-2 | TRBV19 | CASSAPGQGYGYTF
. | TRBJ1-2 | TRBV10-3 | CAISESIYGYTF
medium-sized | TRBJ2-7 | TRBV5-8 | CASRLGQGYEQYF
. | TRBJ1-1 | TRBV4-3 | CASSQGPTGAVTEAFF
. | TRBJ1-3 | TRBV2 | CASSDPISGNTIYF
. | TRBJ2-7 | TRBV7-2 | CASSLGRTGDYEQYF
. | TRBJ1-2 | TRBV5-1 | CASSLAGQGAYGYTF
. | TRBJ1-2 | TRBV6-5 | CASSAHRLSGYTF
. | TRBJ2-7 | TRBV27 | CATETPGLQYF
. | TRBJ2-7 | TRBV5-4 | CASSLGFRTGGTYEQYF
. | TRBJ2-7 | TRBV6-1 | CASSVEGPYEQYF
. | TRBJ1-5 | TRBV6-6 | CASSPRSNQPQHF
. | TRBJ2-2 | TRBV18 | CASSPPQGTGRSGELFF